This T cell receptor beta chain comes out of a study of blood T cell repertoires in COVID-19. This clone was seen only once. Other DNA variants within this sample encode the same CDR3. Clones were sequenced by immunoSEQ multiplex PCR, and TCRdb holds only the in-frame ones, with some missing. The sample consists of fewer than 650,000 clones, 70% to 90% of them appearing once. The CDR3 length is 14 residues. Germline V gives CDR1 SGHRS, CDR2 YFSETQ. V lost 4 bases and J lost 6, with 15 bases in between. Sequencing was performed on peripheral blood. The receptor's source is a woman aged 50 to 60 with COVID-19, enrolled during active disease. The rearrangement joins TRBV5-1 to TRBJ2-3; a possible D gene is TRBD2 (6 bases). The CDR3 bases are TGCGCCAGCAGCCCGGGACTTTCCACGGATACGCAGTATTTT. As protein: CASSPGLSTDTQYF.